The clone carrying this TCR beta chain was seen a few times. This entry comes from a study of cytomegalovirus exposure and HLA in healthy donors. Overall study context: Tens of millions of unique TCRs from HLA-typed donors were held in an early release of data.

CDR3 length: 19 residues. CDR1 LNHDA and CDR2 SQIVND come from the germline V gene (reference sequence). The J segment lost 0 bases and the V segment lost 4 bases, leaving 14 bases of the junction unmatched. The PCR was carried out with 60 Vbeta primers and 13 Jbeta primers. TCRdb's copy holds only in-frame clones and misses some; the assay was immunoSEQ multiplex PCR. The repertoire holds over 95,000 clones, 60% to 80% seen once, with roughly 5.9% in the top ten. The clonotype originates from a woman aged 25-40 years in good health and CMV-seropositive. This chain joins TRBV19 and TRBJ1-1; TRBD1 matches 10 bases. Sequenced material: PBMCs. The CDR3 nucleotides are TGTGCCAGTAGTACCCCCCGACAGGGGGCGAGGGGTTTGAACACTGAAGCTTTCTTT. Protein sequence: CASSTPRQGARGLNTEAFF.